This TCR beta chain is from a study of OX40 agonist ivuxolimab in advanced cancers. At the level of the study: All patients had ivuxolimab intravenously every 2 weeks at 0.01 to 10 mg/kg.

Systemic immunosuppression or a history of autoimmune disease excluded patients. Germline V lookup: CDR1 SGDLS, CDR2 YYNGEE. The CDR3 is 16 amino acids. V shed 0 bases and J shed 0 bases, with 12 bases lying between them. Sequencing was performed with immunoSEQ multiplex PCR; in TCRdb, only in-frame clones are kept and a portion is missing. The top ten clones hold just under 35% of a sample with tens of thousands of clones, about four fifths of them seen once. The chain joins TRBV9 to TRBJ1-2; D might be TRBD1 (5 bases). The sample was CD4+ or CD8+ T cells sorted from blood, taken in a trial of the OX40 agonist ivuxolimab. This TCR was recovered from an adult with an advanced solid tumor such as melanoma, head and neck, liver or kidney cancer. The CDR3 sequence: CASSVGGSRANYGYTF. CDR3 DNA: TGTGCCAGCAGCGTAGGGGGGTCTAGAGCTAACTATGGCTACACCTTC.